Below, 3 T cell receptor beta chains from the same sample are listed, as sequenced in a study of cytomegalovirus exposure and HLA in healthy donors. Researchers ran the PCR with 60 Vbeta and 13 Jbeta primers. TCRdb keeps only in-frame clones here, not all; method: immunoSEQ multiplex PCR. The sample lists 140,000 to 150,000 clones, 65% to 85% seen once, with 6.5% to 8% in the top ten. Sequencing used PBMCs. The receptors shown here come from a woman aged 40 to 50 in good health and CMV-seropositive.

This chain links TRBV9 with TRBJ1-4; 8 bases agree with TRBD1. CDR1 and CDR2 (germline): SGDLS, YYNGEE. The CDR3 runs to 16 residues. Germline trimming cut 2 bases from V and 5 bases from J; bases unmatched to any gene: 8. CDR3 region: CASSVGNQGANEKLFF. The CDR3, as DNA: TGTGCCAGCAGCGTGGGGAATCAGGGGGCAAATGAAAAACTGTTTTTT. The full variable domain, rest sourced from reference TRBV9 and TRBJ1-4, is DSGVTQTPKHLITATGQRVTLRCSPRSGDLSVYWYQQSLDQGLQFLIQYYNGEERAKGNILERFSAQQFPDLHSELNLSSLELGDSALYFCASSVGNQGANEKLFFGSGTQLSVL.

This clone showed up just once. The chain combines TRBV28 with TRBJ1-2; D is undetermined. Germline loops: CDR1 MDHEN, CDR2 SYDVKM. The V end was cut by 5 bases, the J end by 7 bases, with 23 bases between. The length of the CDR3 is 16 residues. The CDR3: CASSALVGVGEAGYTF. The CDR3 DNA is TGTGCCAGCAGTGCGCTGGTCGGGGTGGGAGAGGCTGGCTACACCTTC.

The J gene is TRBJ1-3, the V gene TRBV5-1; possibly TRBD1 for D (6 bases). Germline loops: CDR1 SGHRS, CDR2 YFSETQ. This CDR3 region has 14 residues. Trimming removed 6 bases at V and 4 bases at J, with 14 bases between. CDR3 loop: CASTATGAGNTIYF. As DNA, the CDR3 is TGCGCCAGCACCGCGACAGGCGCCGGAAACACCATATATTTT.